Presented here are 14 T cell receptor beta chains from one specimen sequenced in a study of blood T cell repertoires in COVID-19. Measured with immunoSEQ multiplex PCR; TCRdb has only the in-frame clones, and not every one. The data contain over 60,000 clones, over 75% of them seen just once; the ten biggest clones take up approximately 11%. What was sequenced was peripheral blood. These receptors all come from a man between 65 and 79 years old with active or convalescent COVID-19.

This chain joins TRBV4-2 and TRBJ2-5; D perhaps matches TRBD1 (5 bases). The ends were cut back, 1 base at V and 1 base at J, with 7 bases in the middle. This CDR3 region has 14 residues. The germline V gene encodes CDR1 LGHNA and CDR2 YNFKEQ. The CDR3 nucleotides read TGTGCCAGCAGCCAAGTTGGGGCCCAAGAGACCCAGTACTTC. This translates into CASSQVGAQETQYF.

There are a few counts of this clone. This chain joins TRBV5-4 and TRBJ1-6; 9 nucleotides align to TRBD1. Germline loops: CDR1 SGHNT, CDR2 YYREEE (reference sequence). V shed 5 bases and J 7 bases; nucleotides not matched to a gene: 4. This CDR3 is 14 amino acids long. CDR3 residues: CASSSDRGNSPLHF. The CDR3 DNA follows: TGTGCCAGCAGTTCGGACAGGGGCAATTCACCCCTCCACTTT. Full variable domain (outside the CDR3, taken from reference TRBV5-4 and TRBJ1-6): ETGVTQSPTHLIKTRGQQVTLRCSSQSGHNTVSWYQQALGQGPQFIFQYYREEENGRGNFPPRFSGLQFPNYSSELNVNALELDDSALYLCASSSDRGNSPLHFGNGTRLTVT.

This chain joins TRBV27 and TRBJ1-1; 8 bases map to TRBD1. In germline, CDR1 is MNHEY, CDR2 SMNVEV (reference sequence). The CDR3 spans 15 residues. V was clipped by 3 bases and J by 0 bases; unmatched bases: 3. The CDR3 bases are TGTGCCAGCAGTTTTGGGACAGGCTTGAACACTGAAGCTTTCTTT. The encoded protein is CASSFGTGLNTEAFF.

The chain has TRBV30 and TRBJ1-2; a weak D match, TRBD1 (6 bases). The CDR3 is 13 amino acids. In germline, CDR1 is GTSNPN, CDR2 SVGIG (reference sequence). The V end was cut by 0 bases, the J end by 6 bases, with 11 bases between. The CDR3 sequence is CAWSVGGRDGYTF. The CDR3 DNA sequence: TGTGCCTGGAGTGTAGGGGGGAGGGATGGCTACACCTTC.

The V call is TRBV30, the J call TRBJ2-7, with D tentatively TRBD1 (6 bases). Trimming took off 1 base at V and 3 bases at J, with 16 bases between the two ends. The CDR3 has 15 amino acids. Germline V CDR1 and CDR2: GTSNPN, SVGIG (reference sequence). CDR3 sequence reads: CAWSGRDTDFYEQYF. CDR3 nucleotides: TGTGCCTGGAGTGGCCGGGACACCGACTTCTACGAGCAGTACTTC.

This chain connects TRBV11-2 to TRBJ2-5; TRBD2 agrees at 13 bases. This CDR3 comprises 15 residues. Germline-derived CDR1 and CDR2 are SGHAT and FQNNGV. Trimming took 4 bases from V and 4 from J; bases not matched to a gene: 3. The chain's CDR3 is CASSSTSGRGETQYF. As DNA, the CDR3 is TGTGCCAGCAGCTCAACTAGCGGGAGGGGAGAGACCCAGTACTTC. The full variable domain, with the rest looked up from reference TRBV11-2 and TRBJ2-5, is EAGVAQSPRYKIIEKRQSVAFWCNPISGHATLYWYQQILGQGPKLLIQFQNNGVVDDSQLPKDRFSAERLKGVDSTLKIQPAKLEDSAVYLCASSSTSGRGETQYFGPGTRLLVL.

The chain links TRBV23-1 to TRBJ2-3, with 8 bases matching TRBD1. TRBV23-1 carries the ORF label, with uncertain function. This CDR3 has 17 amino acids. The V gene end was trimmed by 1 base and the J gene end by 2 bases; junction bases not matched to a gene: 8. DNA for the CDR3: TGCGCCAGCAGTCAATTTGACAGGGGTCGAATCACAGATACGCAGTATTTT. Residues: CASSQFDRGRITDTQYF.

The V and J genes are TRBV5-6 and TRBJ2-5, with D perhaps matching TRBD1 (6 bases). The CDR3 loop spans 16 amino acids. Trimming removed 4 bases at V and 0 bases at J, with 16 bases between. Germline V gene sequence: CDR1 SGHDT, CDR2 YYEEEE. The CDR3 protein is CASSKPQGLYQETQYF. The CDR3 nucleotides read TGTGCCAGCAGCAAACCACAGGGTTTGTACCAAGAGACCCAGTACTTC.

The chain couples TRBV3-1 (or the pseudogene TRBV3-2) to TRBJ1-4; D may be TRBD1 (5 bases). This CDR3 region has 15 residues. Trimming pared 3 bases from V and 8 bases from J, leaving 16 bases between. Germline V gene sequence: CDR1 LGHDT, CDR2 YNNKEL (reference sequence). The CDR3 coding sequence is TGTGCCAGCAGCCATGGAGGGGTCAGGCGGGAAAAACTGTTTTTT. This codes for CASSHGGVRREKLFF.

The chain carries TRBV18 and TRBJ1-2, with D tentatively TRBD1 (5 bases). Looked up from germline, CDR1 is KGHSH and CDR2 is LQKENI. There are 15 residues in the CDR3. Trimming left V 2 bases short and J 8 bases short, with 18 bases between. The CDR3 spells CASSPSSGAVAGYTF. CDR3 DNA: TGTGCCAGCTCACCATCAAGCGGGGCGGTAGCGGGCTACACCTTC.

The chain recombines TRBV5-1 with TRBJ2-5; the D gene is possibly TRBD1 (6 bases). Germline-derived CDR1 and CDR2 are SGHRS and YFSETQ. V was shortened by 0 bases and J by 3 bases, with 12 bases between the two germline ends. The CDR3 is made up of 15 amino acids. CDR3 DNA: TGCGCCAGCAGCTTGGGCTACCCAGGGGAAGAGACCCAGTACTTC. Amino acids: CASSLGYPGEETQYF. The variable domain in full, completed from reference TRBV5-1 and TRBJ2-5, reads KAGVTQTPRYLIKTRGQQVTLSCSPISGHRSVSWYQQTPGQGLQFLFEYFSETQRNKGNFPGRFSGRQFSNSRSEMNVSTLELGDSALYLCASSLGYPGEETQYFGPGTRLLVL.

The chain recombines TRBV10-3 with TRBJ1-1, with D tentatively TRBD1 (6 bases). CDR1 ENHRY and CDR2 SYGVKD come from the germline V gene. The ends were cut back, 7 bases at V and 7 bases at J, with 16 bases in the middle. The CDR3 is 13 residues long. The chain's CDR3 is CAITKDSLHEAFF. The CDR3 nucleotides are TGTGCCATCACTAAGGACAGTCTCCATGAAGCTTTCTTT.

The chain links TRBV19 to TRBJ1-1; D call uncertain. V dropped 3 bases and J dropped 5 bases, with 4 bases sitting between them. Germline V gene lookup returns CDR1 LNHDA and CDR2 SQIVND (reference sequence). This CDR3 has 11 residues. The CDR3 DNA sequence: TGTGCCAGTAGTATTTATACTGAAGCTTTCTTT. It specifies CASSIYTEAFF. Based on the CDR3 plus reference TRBV19 and TRBJ1-1, the full variable domain is DGGITQSPKYLFRKEGQNVTLSCEQNLNHDAMYWYRQDPGQGLRLIYYSQIVNDFQKGDIAEGYSVSREKKESFPLTVTSAQKNPTAFYLCASSIYTEAFFGQGTRLTVV.

The J gene is TRBJ2-5, the V gene TRBV18, with D possibly being TRBD1 (5 bases). The CDR3 is made up of 14 amino acids. CDR1 is KGHSH, CDR2 LQKENI, per germline. V lost 3 bases and J 1 base, leaving 9 bases between the germline ends. CDR3 DNA: TGTGCCAGCTCACCGACAGAGCCCCAAGAGACCCAGTACTTC. Translating it yields CASSPTEPQETQYF. Full variable domain (remainder filled in from reference TRBV18 and TRBJ2-5): NAGVMQNPRHLVRRRGQEARLRCSPMKGHSHVYWYRQLPEEGLKFMVYLQKENIIDESGMPKERFSAEFPKEGPSILRIQQVVRGDSAAYFCASSPTEPQETQYFGPGTRLLVL.